Listed here are 3 T cell receptor beta chains from one sample, sequenced in a study of blood T cells in healthy people across ages. For the second PCR, which ran for 7 to 11 cycles, a sample-barcoded 5' primer and a J-beta primer mix were used. Using its own MiXCR run on the 5' RACE reads, TCRdb lists one record per CDR3 protein. This repertoire shows some 760,000 distinct CDR3 sequences, around 25% found once; its top ten account for 9.4%. The same sample was also studied in work on T cells of mothers and their children.

The sequenced sample was blood. The receptors shown here come from a boy younger than 18 in good health.

The J gene is TRBJ2-1, the V gene TRBV6-5; 8 bases align to TRBD1. Per the germline V gene, CDR1 is MNHEY and CDR2 is SVGAGI. V was clipped by 1 base and J by 3 bases; unmatched bases: 5. The CDR3 has 16 amino acids. CDR3 sequence reads: CASSYLRTGSYNEQFF. CDR3 DNA sequence: TGTGCCAGCAGTTACTTAAGGACAGGGAGCTACAATGAGCAGTTCTTC.

The chain couples TRBV14 to TRBJ2-3, with 7 nucleotides matching TRBD2. Per germline, CDR1 SGHDN and CDR2 FVKESK. V gave up 0 bases and J gave up 5 bases; unmatched junction bases: 5. The CDR3 sequence is 15 residues long. In DNA, the CDR3 is TGTGCCAGCAGCCAAGATCCAGCGGGGAAAGATACGCAGTATTTT. The encoded protein is CASSQDPAGKDTQYF.

The table lists this clonotype with a few counts. The rearrangement uses TRBV2 and TRBJ1-2; D perhaps matches TRBD1 (6 bases). Trimming stripped 2 bases from V and 4 bases from J, with 26 bases between. The CDR3 length is 19 residues. The germline gives CDR1 SNHLY, CDR2 FYNNEI. The CDR3 nucleotides are TGTGCCAGCAGTGAAAGGCCGTGGACAGAGAGCACACCATCCTATGGCTACACCTTC. This gives the protein CASSERPWTESTPSYGYTF.